This TCR beta chain was sequenced in a study of blood T cell repertoires in COVID-19. As for the study in general: The origin of the acute and convalescent COVID-19 samples was the United States, Italy and Spain. Sample material is recorded as cDNA or gDNA derived from T cells, B-cell-depleted T cells, or PBMCs.

Authors' data handling: From reference gene primer amplification, estimates of nucleated cell counts were derived. Repertoires were generated with immunoSEQ multiplex PCR, while TCRdb's copy carries only in-frame clones and drops some. That table supplies the V and J calls and clone size; D and trimming were determined from the DNA. The table lists some 130,000 clones, more than 75% of them singletons, with 10% to 12% in the top ten. The CDR3 runs 12 residues. Germline CDR1 and CDR2: SGHVS and FQNEAQ. Deletions cut 5 bases from V and 7 bases from J, with 8 bases between. This clone appeared a few times. Patients of the Seattle cohort, enrolled during active infection, were followed longitudinally.

The TCR was taken from a woman between 70 and 85 years old with COVID-19, enrolled during active disease. V is TRBV7-8 and J is TRBJ2-2; no clear D. The sequenced sample consisted of peripheral blood. The CDR3 protein is CASSPEIGELFF. The CDR3 DNA sequence: TGTGCCAGCAGCCCTGAGATCGGGGAGCTGTTTTTT.